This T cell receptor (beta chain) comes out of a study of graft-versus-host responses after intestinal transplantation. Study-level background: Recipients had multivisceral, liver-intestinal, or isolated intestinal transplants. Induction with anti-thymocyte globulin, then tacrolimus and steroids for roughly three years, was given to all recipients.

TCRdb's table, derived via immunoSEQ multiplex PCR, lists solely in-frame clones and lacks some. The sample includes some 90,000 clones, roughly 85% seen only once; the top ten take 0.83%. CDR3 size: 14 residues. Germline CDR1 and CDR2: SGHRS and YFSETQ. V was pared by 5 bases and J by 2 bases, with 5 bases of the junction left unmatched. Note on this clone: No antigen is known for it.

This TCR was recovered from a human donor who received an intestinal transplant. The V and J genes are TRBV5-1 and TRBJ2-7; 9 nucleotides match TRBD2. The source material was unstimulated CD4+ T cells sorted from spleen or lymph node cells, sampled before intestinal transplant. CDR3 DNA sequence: TGCGCCAGCAGATATAGCGGGAGCCCCTACGAGCAGTACTTC. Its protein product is CASRYSGSPYEQYF.